This paragraph reports one T cell receptor (beta chain). The V end was cut by 6 bases, the J end by 0 bases, with 15 bases between. The germline CDR1 and CDR2 sequences are MNHEY and SVGAGI. CDR3 length equals 15 residues. Assay: immunoSEQ multiplex PCR; the TCRdb copy retains only in-frame clones and omits some. The sample has about 1.1 million clones, 70% to 80% seen once. The entry originates in a study of shared clonotypes between healthy human individuals. The sequence derives from a man aged 18 to 30 in good health. Some clones in this sample may be carry-over from other donors' samples. The chain carries TRBV6-5 and TRBJ2-7; D remains ambiguous. Sequences were obtained from memory CD4+ T cells from PBMCs. The sample's subset: CD45RA-negative fraction. The chain's CDR3 is CASSPSRALSYEQYF. The CDR3 DNA is TGTGCCAGCAGCCCCTCCCGGGCCCTCTCCTACGAGCAGTACTTC.